The source of this TCR beta chain is a study of blood T cell repertoires in COVID-19 (dated by TCRdb to 2018 to 2021). Regarding the study in general: Samples covering the acute and convalescent phases of COVID-19 were provided by collaborators in the United States, Italy and Spain. The repertoires were made available in a free public database intended to serve as a resource for research on the immune response to SARS-CoV-2. Where available, HLA class I and class II types were obtained from metadata supplied by the sample provider rather than from assay-based typing. A de-identified subject ID, COVID-19 status, age in years and sex were almost always included in the sample metadata. The prospective study material was composed of cDNA or gDNA derived from T cells, B-cell-depleted T cells, or PBMCs. Deeply sampled blood TCRbeta repertoires from subjects exposed to, actively infected with, or recovered from COVID-19 were included in the dataset. Samples came from the ongoing ImmuneRACE study (first 160 participants) plus 1,254 subjects from 6 global collaborators. Study-wide findings and limitations: The quantity of clinical and demographic metadata differed by source and by participant and was supplied without curation.

This clone was observed a few times. Its cognate antigen has yet to be identified. Base qualities are not provided; no much larger clone lies one nucleotide away. Whole blood was collected in K2EDTA tubes by collaborating institutions according to the institutions' own protocols. For TCRbeta analysis, collaborator samples were shipped as frozen whole blood, as isolated PBMCs, or as DNA extracted from either sample type. The immunoSEQ Assay, a bias-controlled multiplex PCR, was used to amplify TCRbeta CDR3 regions from genomic DNA. From the authors' description of their analysis: The number of nucleated cells in each sample was estimated by amplification of reference gene primers within the assay. Sequence reads were collapsed and filtered to measure the absolute abundance of every unique TCRbeta CDR3 rearrangement. For each sample, productive Simpson clonality was calculated as the square root of Simpson's diversity index over productive rearrangements. TCRdb provides this immuneACCESS table in a form limited to in-frame rearrangements. Some clones are lacking; in checked studies, under half of them reflect an unresolved V gene, and why the rest are absent is not known. V and J calls and clone size come straight from that table; D and trimming were deduced from the DNA. Within this sample are about 200,000 clones, with around 80% of them counted one time only. The top ten constitute 6% to 8% of the sample.

Via the germline V gene, CDR1 is SNHLY and CDR2 FYNNEI. V has 5 bases trimmed and J has 5 bases trimmed; junction bases matching no gene number 17. There are 18 amino acids in the CDR3, from cysteine to phenylalanine inclusive. Only the CDR3 DNA stays, 54 bases, in frame from base 1. The rearrangement joined TRBV2 to TRBJ2-2; TRBD2 fits 7 bases in the junction. Sequencing used peripheral blood. The sequence derives from a human donor with acute or convalescent COVID-19. The donor label of this sample is uncertain. The DNA reads TGTGCCAGCAGTCTACTCGGGGAGGGTTTAATCAGGACCGGGGAGCTGTTTTTT. Protein translation: CASSLLGEGLIRTGELFF. Here the CDR3 is joined to the reference TRBV2 and TRBJ2-2 genes, and the full variable domain is: EPEVTQTPSHQVTQMGQEVILRCVPISNHLYFYWYRQILGQKVEFLVSFYNNEISEKSEIFDDQFSVERPDGSNFTLKIRSTKLEDSAMYFCASSLLGEGLIRTGELFFGEGSRLTVL.